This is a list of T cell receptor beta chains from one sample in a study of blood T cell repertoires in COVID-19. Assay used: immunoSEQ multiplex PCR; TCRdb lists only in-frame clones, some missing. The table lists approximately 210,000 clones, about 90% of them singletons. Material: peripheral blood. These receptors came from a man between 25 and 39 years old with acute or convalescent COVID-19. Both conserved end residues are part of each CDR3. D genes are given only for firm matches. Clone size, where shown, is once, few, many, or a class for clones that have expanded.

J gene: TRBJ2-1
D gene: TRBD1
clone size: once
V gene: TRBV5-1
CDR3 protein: CASIPGTGNYNEQFF

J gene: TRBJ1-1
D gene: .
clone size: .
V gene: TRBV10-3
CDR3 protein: CAISDLRNTEAFF

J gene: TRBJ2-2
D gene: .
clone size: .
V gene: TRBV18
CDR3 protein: CASSPSTGELFF

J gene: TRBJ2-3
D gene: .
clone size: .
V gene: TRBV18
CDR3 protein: CASSPSATNRADTQYF

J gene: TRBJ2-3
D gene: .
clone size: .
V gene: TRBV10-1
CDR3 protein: CASSGGEGGTDTQYF

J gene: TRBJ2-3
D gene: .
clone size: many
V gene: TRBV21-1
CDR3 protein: CASSKESGVFADTQYF

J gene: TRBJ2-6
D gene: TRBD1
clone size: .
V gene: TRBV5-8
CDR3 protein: CASSRGQGAFGANVLTF

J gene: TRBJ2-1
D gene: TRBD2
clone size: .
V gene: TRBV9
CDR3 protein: CASSAFGREGRYEQFF

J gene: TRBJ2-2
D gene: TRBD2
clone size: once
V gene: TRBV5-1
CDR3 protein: CASRQTVAGAAGELFF

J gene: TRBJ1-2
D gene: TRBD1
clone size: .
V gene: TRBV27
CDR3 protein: CASSYGQGVYGYTF

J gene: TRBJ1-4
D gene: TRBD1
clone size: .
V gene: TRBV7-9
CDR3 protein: CASSRRTGGEKLFF

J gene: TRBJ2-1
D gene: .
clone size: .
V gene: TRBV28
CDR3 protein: CASEDRPYNEQFF

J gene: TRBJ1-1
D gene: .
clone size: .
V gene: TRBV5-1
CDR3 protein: CASSLAPDMTNTEAFF

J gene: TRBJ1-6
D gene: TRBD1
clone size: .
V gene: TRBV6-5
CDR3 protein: CASSLSQGARSPLHF

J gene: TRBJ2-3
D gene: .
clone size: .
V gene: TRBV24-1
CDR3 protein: CATRAPNGGSTDTQYF

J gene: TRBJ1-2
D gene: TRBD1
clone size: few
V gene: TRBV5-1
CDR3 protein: CASSLDRGMNYGYTF

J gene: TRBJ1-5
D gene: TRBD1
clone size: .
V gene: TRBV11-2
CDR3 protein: CASSLGQGINQPQHF

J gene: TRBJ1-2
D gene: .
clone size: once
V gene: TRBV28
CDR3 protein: CASIRGGEGGGYTF

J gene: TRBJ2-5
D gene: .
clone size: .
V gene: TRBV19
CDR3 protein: CASSRQNLETQYF

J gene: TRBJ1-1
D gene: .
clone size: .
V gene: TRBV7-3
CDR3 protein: CASSLMGAGTEAFF

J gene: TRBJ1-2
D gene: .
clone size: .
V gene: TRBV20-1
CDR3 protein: CSAISDGYTF

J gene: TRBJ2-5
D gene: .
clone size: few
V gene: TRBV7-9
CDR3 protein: CATHGVEAQYF

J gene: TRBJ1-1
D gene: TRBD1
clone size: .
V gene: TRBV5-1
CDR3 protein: CASSWSLTGPATEAFF

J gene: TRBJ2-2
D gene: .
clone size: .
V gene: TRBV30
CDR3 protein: CAWSSRGLKPTGELFF

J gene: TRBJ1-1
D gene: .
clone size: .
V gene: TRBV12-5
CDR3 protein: CASGLVLVEGVDTEAFF

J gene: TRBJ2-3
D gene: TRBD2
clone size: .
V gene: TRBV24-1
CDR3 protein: CATSNSGGRTTQYF

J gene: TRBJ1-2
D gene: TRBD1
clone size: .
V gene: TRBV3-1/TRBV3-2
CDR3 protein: CASRLLGGGGYTF

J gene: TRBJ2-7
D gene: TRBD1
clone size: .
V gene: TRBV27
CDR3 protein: CASSLTPDRVPTGQYF

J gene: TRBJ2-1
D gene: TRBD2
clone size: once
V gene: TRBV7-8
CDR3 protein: CASSSAGGLSNEQFF

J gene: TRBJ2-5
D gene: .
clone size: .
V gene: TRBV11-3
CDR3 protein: CASSPAPRQAETQYF

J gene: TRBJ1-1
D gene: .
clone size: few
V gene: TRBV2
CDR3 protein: CASSVEANTEAFF

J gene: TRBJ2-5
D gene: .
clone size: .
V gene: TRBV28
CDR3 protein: CASSRRTAIGETQYF

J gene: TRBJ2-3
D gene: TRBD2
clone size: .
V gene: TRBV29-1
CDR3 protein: CSVFRTSFSSTDTQYF

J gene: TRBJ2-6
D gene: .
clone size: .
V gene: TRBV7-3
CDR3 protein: CASSSRSGANVLTF

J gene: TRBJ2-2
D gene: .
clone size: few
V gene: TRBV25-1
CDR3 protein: CASSGGLNTGELFF

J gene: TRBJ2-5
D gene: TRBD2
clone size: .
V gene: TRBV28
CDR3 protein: CASSSGGPRRETQYF

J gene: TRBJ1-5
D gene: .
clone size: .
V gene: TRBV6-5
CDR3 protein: CAAGRGSSNQPQHF

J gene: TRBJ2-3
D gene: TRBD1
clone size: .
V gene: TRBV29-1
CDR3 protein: CSVSLGEQGLTDTQYF

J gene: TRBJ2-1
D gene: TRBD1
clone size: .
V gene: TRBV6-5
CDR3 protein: CASSHAGTGRNEQFF

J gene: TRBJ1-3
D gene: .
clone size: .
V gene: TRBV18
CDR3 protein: CASSAAGWSHSGNTIYF

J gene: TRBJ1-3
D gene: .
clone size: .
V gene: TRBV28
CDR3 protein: CASRSGTASGNTIYF